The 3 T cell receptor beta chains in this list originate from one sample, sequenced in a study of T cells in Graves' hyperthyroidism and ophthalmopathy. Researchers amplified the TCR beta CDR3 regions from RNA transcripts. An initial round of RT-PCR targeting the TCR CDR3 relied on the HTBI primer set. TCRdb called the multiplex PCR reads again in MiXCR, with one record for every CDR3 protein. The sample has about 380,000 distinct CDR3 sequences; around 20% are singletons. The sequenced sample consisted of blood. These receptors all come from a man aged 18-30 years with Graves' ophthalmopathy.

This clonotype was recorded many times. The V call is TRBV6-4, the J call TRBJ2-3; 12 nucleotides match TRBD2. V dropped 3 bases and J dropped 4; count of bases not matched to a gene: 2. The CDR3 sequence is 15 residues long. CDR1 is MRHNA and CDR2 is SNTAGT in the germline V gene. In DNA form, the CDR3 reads TGTGCCAGCAGTGAAAGGACTAGCGGGGCAGATACGCAGTATTTT. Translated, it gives CASSERTSGADTQYF.

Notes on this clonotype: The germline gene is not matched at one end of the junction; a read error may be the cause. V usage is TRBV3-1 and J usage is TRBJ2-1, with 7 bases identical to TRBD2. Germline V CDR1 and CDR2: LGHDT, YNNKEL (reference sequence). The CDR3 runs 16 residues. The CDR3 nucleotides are TGTGCCAGCACCCAATCAGGGACTAATGACGTACATGAGCAGTTCTTC. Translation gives CASTQSGTNDVHEQFF.

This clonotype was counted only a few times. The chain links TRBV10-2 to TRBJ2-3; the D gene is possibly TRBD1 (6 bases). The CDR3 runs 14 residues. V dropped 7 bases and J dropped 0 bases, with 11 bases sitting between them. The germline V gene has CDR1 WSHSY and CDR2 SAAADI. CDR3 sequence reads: CASTDRFSTDTQYF. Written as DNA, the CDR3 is TGCGCCAGCACTGACAGGTTTAGCACAGATACGCAGTATTTT.